What follows is one T cell receptor beta chain and its context. In the original processing: Reference gene primer amplification yielded estimated nucleated cell counts. The data were produced by immunoSEQ multiplex PCR, yet TCRdb's version contains in-frame clones alone and is incomplete. Clonal size and the V and J genes are those of that table, whereas D and trimming came from the DNA. The sample records over 100,000 clones, around 88% being singletons. Germline values: CDR1 MNHEY, CDR2 SVGAGI. The trim removed 7 bases at V and 8 bases at J, leaving 5 bases unmatched. The CDR3 is 13 residues long. This sample is drawn from a study of blood T cell repertoires in COVID-19. Overall study context: The United States, Italy and Spain provided the acute and convalescent COVID-19 samples. Sources were T cells, B-cell-depleted T cells, or PBMCs; the material itself was cDNA or gDNA.

The specimen was peripheral blood. This TCR was recovered from a man aged 50 or older with acute or convalescent COVID-19. This chain joins TRBV6-5 and TRBJ1-3, with 10 positions matching TRBD1. The CDR3 is CASKGTGVYTIYF. Written as DNA, the CDR3 is TGTGCCAGCAAAGGGACAGGGGTATACACCATATATTTT.